The clone carrying this T cell receptor (beta chain) came up many times. Its antigen is currently unknown. The CDR3 runs 14 residues. V gave up 4 bases and J gave up 3 bases; unmatched junction bases: 4. Germline V CDR1 and CDR2: SGHRS, YFSETQ. This sample was taken from a study of CD8 T cells in ankylosing spondylitis. Each TCR beta library was made by quantitative 5'-RACE that incorporated molecular barcodes. TCRdb reprocessed the 5' RACE reads with MiXCR, giving one entry per CDR3 protein. The sample includes around 490,000 distinct CDR3 sequences, about 5% seen only once; the top ten take roughly 3.5%. Study-wide results and caveats: The authors reported significant enrichment of disease-linked clones in matched ankylosing spondylitis synovial fluid. In ankylosing spondylitis blood, a motif of fewer than 10 highly homologous TCR beta variants appeared characteristic.

This TCR came from a male donor with ankylosing spondylitis. V gene TRBV5-1 combines with J gene TRBJ2-1; 7 bases fit TRBD1. Sequencing used blood, either unsorted or a sorted T cell fraction (not recorded which). The chain's CDR3 is CASSTRDSYNEQFF. The CDR3 DNA follows: TGCGCCAGCAGCACAAGGGACAGCTACAATGAGCAGTTCTTC.